These 15 T cell receptor beta chains were all obtained from the same sample, sequenced in a study of T cells in lung cancer brain metastases. Assay: immunoSEQ multiplex PCR; the TCRdb copy retains only in-frame clones and omits some. The sample lists about 2,900 clones, 85% occurring once. The source material was tumor tissue from the primary lung tumor. Receptor source: a woman in her sixties with non-small cell lung cancer.

V is TRBV5-1 and J is TRBJ2-7, with 13 bases aligning to TRBD2. Unmatched junction bases numbered 5, after V lost 2 bases and J lost 6 bases. This CDR3 spans 15 amino acids. The V gene's germline CDR1 is SGHRS and CDR2 YFSETQ. CDR3 nucleotide sequence: TGCGCCAGCAGCTTTAGGACTAGCGGGAGCGTCGAGCAGTACTTC. It specifies CASSFRTSGSVEQYF.

The chain combines TRBV7-6 with TRBJ1-6; D gene ambiguous. Germline V gives CDR1 SGHVS, CDR2 FNYEAQ. The CDR3 is made up of 14 amino acids. V was pared by 4 bases and J by 7 bases, with 11 bases between. CDR3 nucleotides: TGTGCCAGCAGCTACCAGGCGGGGAATTCACCCCTCCACTTT. Protein product: CASSYQAGNSPLHF.

V and J are TRBV7-2 and TRBJ2-5; the D is unclear. CDR3 size: 13 residues. Deletions cut 0 bases from V and 5 bases from J, with 7 bases between. Germline V CDR1 and CDR2: SGHTA, FQGNSA. CDR3 bases: TGTGCCAGCAGCTTAGCGTCCGGGGAGACCCAGTACTTC. Translated: CASSLASGETQYF.

V usage is TRBV6-1 and J usage is TRBJ1-1, with 7 bases that match TRBD1. CDR1 is MNHNS, CDR2 SASEGT, per germline. The V segment lost 5 bases and the J segment 4 bases; nucleotides outside the gene matches: 4. The CDR3 is made up of 13 amino acids. The chain's CDR3 is CASSRQGTTEAFF. DNA of the CDR3: TGTGCCAGCAGTCGACAGGGTACCACTGAAGCTTTCTTT.

The CDR3 spells CASSSRDGEETQYF. CDR3 bases: TGTGCCAGCAGCTCAAGGGACGGGGAAGAGACCCAGTACTTC. V usage is TRBV7-2 and J usage is TRBJ2-5; either TRBD1 or TRBD2 may supply D (5 bases each). The CDR3 length is 14 residues. V gave up 4 bases and J gave up 3 bases, with 12 bases separating them. Germline assignment: CDR1 SGHTA and CDR2 FQGNSA.

For this clone: Its ends do not fully match the called genes, so a read error is possible. This sequence joins TRBV19 and TRBJ1-2; D not resolved. The CDR3 has 12 residues. Germline lookup yields CDR1 LNHDA and CDR2 SQIVND (reference sequence). CDR3 in DNA: TGTGCCAGTAGTATGGGGTTCTATGACTACACCTTC. Translated: CASSMGFYDYTF.

This clone was seen a few times. This chain connects TRBV27 to TRBJ2-1; 7 nucleotides align to TRBD2. CDR1 is MNHEY and CDR2 is SMNVEV in the germline V gene (reference sequence). This CDR3 comprises 15 residues. The ends lost 3 bases at V and 0 bases at J; junction bases unmatched: 2. The CDR3 loop reads CASSFGGSSYNEQFF. The CDR3 region has the DNA TGTGCCAGCAGTTTCGGCGGGAGCTCCTACAATGAGCAGTTCTTC.

This chain uses TRBV2 with TRBJ2-5; no firm D call. The CDR3 covers 12 residues. Germline V gene sequence: CDR1 SNHLY, CDR2 FYNNEI. Deletions cut 6 bases from V and 7 bases from J, with 12 bases between. The CDR3 sequence is CASRSGSVTQYF. CDR3 DNA sequence: TGTGCCAGCAGATCCGGTTCGGTGACCCAGTACTTC.

The rearrangement joins TRBV27 to TRBJ1-5; D ambiguous. The germline CDR1 and CDR2 sequences are MNHEY and SMNVEV (reference sequence). CDR3 length equals 13 residues. V lost 3 bases and J lost 2, with 5 bases in between. CDR3 sequence reads: CASSLVGNQPQHF. CDR3 DNA sequence: TGTGCCAGCAGTTTGGTTGGCAATCAGCCCCAGCATTTT.

The J gene is TRBJ1-2, the V gene TRBV18, with 7 bases matching TRBD1. V was clipped by 2 bases and J by 8 bases; unmatched bases: 20. The CDR3 contains 18 residues. CDR1 and CDR2 (germline): KGHSH, LQKENI. This chain's CDR3 is CASSPRGVGYGQVFGYTF. The CDR3 region has the DNA TGTGCCAGCTCACCAAGAGGGGTCGGATATGGACAGGTCTTCGGCTACACCTTC.

The V call is TRBV5-1, the J call TRBJ1-1; D remains ambiguous. The CDR3 is made up of 13 amino acids. The germline V and J ends were trimmed by 4 bases and 1 base, with 8 bases remaining between them. Germline loops: CDR1 SGHRS, CDR2 YFSETQ. CDR3 region: CASSPDGNTEAFF. Written as DNA, the CDR3 is TGCGCCAGCAGCCCGGACGGGAACACTGAAGCTTTCTTT. The entire variable domain, with the rest obtained from reference TRBV5-1 and TRBJ1-1, is as follows: KAGVTQTPRYLIKTRGQQVTLSCSPISGHRSVSWYQQTPGQGLQFLFEYFSETQRNKGNFPGRFSGRQFSNSRSEMNVSTLELGDSALYLCASSPDGNTEAFFGQGTRLTVV.

The V and J genes are TRBV6-6 and TRBJ1-5; no definite D call. The CDR3 is 14 amino acids. V lost 0 bases and J lost 5, with 8 bases in between. CDR1 is MNHNY, CDR2 SVGAGI, per germline (reference sequence). This CDR3 reads CASSYSKTDQPQHF. DNA of the CDR3: TGTGCCAGCAGTTACTCCAAAACCGATCAGCCCCAGCATTTT.

The V and J genes are TRBV5-1 and TRBJ2-1, with D uncertain. V shed 2 bases and J shed 4 bases, with 10 bases lying between them. Germline V gene sequence: CDR1 SGHRS, CDR2 YFSETQ. This CDR3 contains 14 residues. CDR3 amino acids: CASSFIHQYNEQFF. For the CDR3, the DNA is TGCGCCAGCAGCTTTATACACCAATACAATGAGCAGTTCTTC.

V and J are TRBV7-8 and TRBJ2-1, with TRBD2 matching 11 bases. V lost 2 bases to trimming and J lost 5 bases; unmatched junction nucleotides: 2. Germline CDR1 and CDR2: SGHVS and FQNEAQ. This CDR3 contains 15 residues. The CDR3 DNA reads as TGTGCCAGCAGCTTAACTAGCGGGGGACACAATGAGCAGTTCTTC. As protein: CASSLTSGGHNEQFF. The variable domain in full, completed from reference TRBV7-8 and TRBJ2-1, reads GAGVSQSPRYKVAKRGQDVALRCDPISGHVSLFWYQQALGQGPEFLTYFQNEAQLDKSGLPSDRFFAERPEGSVSTLKIQRTQQEDSAVYLCASSLTSGGHNEQFFGPGTRLTVL.

The chain is built from TRBV4-1 and TRBJ1-2; D remains unclear. V shed 0 bases and J shed 8 bases, with 19 bases lying between them. The length of the CDR3 is 16 residues. From germline, CDR1 is MGHRA and CDR2 YSYEKL. The CDR3 nucleotides are TGCGCCAGCAGCCAAGATAGGGTCGACCTTTTGGGCGGCTACACCTTC. It encodes CASSQDRVDLLGGYTF.